This passage covers 6 T cell receptor beta chains from one sample sequenced in a study of T cell responses to AZD1222 COVID-19 vaccine. Data came from immunoSEQ multiplex PCR; TCRdb stores just in-frame clones and leaves some out. The sample includes about 180,000 clones, around 90% of them seen just once. Specimen: peripheral blood, collected 28 days after the second AZD1222 dose. Receptor source: an adult who received the AZD1222 COVID-19 vaccine.

The rearrangement links TRBV18 to TRBJ1-2; D is uncertain. The CDR3 consists of 11 residues. The germline V gene encodes CDR1 KGHSH and CDR2 LQKENI. V dropped 5 bases and J dropped 8 bases, with 9 bases sitting between them. Written as DNA, the CDR3 is TGTGCCAGCTCAGTGGGAGGAGGCTACACCTTC. It codes for CASSVGGGYTF.

This rearrangement joins TRBV7-6 to TRBJ2-1; 13 bases agree with TRBD2. V lost 5 bases, J lost 6 bases, and 10 bases stayed unmatched. In germline, CDR1 is SGHVS, CDR2 FNYEAQ. The CDR3 is 17 residues long. The CDR3 nucleotides are TGTGCCAGCAGCCAACTCGGGACTAGCGGGATTCCCAATGAGCAGTTCTTC. This sequence encodes CASSQLGTSGIPNEQFF.

The chain couples TRBV7-3 to TRBJ1-6; perhaps TRBD1 as D (5 bases). Trimming removed 3 bases from V and 10 bases from J, with 13 bases in between. The CDR3 runs 14 residues. CDR1 and CDR2 from the germline V gene are SGHTA and FQGTGA. The CDR3 reads CASSFGTPESPLHF. The CDR3 DNA reads as TGTGCCAGCAGCTTCGGGACCCCTGAGTCACCCCTCCACTTT.

This chain joins TRBV6-1 and TRBJ1-3, with 9 bases identical to TRBD1. The CDR3 contains 15 residues. V was clipped by 5 bases and J by 4 bases; unmatched bases: 6. Germline V CDR1 and CDR2: MNHNS, SASEGT. CDR3 DNA sequence: TGTGCCAGCAGTCCTACAGGGGGCAAAGGAAACACCATATATTTT. Protein product: CASSPTGGKGNTIYF.

The CDR3 DNA follows: TGTGCCAGCAGCTTGCTTTTGGCCCCGGAATCACCCCTCCACTTT. Its translation is CASSLLLAPESPLHF. The chain is built from TRBV5-5 and TRBJ1-6; D is uncertain. Trimming shortened V by 1 base and J by 10 bases, and 15 bases separated the two germline ends. The CDR3 covers 15 residues. Germline lookup yields CDR1 SGHKS and CDR2 YYEKEE (reference sequence).

The chain employs TRBV7-8 and TRBJ2-2; the D call may be TRBD1 or TRBD2 (5 bases each). The CDR3 covers 17 residues. Germline values: CDR1 SGHVS, CDR2 FQNEAQ. Trimming cost V 5 bases and J 8 bases, with 24 bases left between them. The CDR3 protein is CASSPIWGSFSSGELFF. In nucleotides, the CDR3 is TGTGCCAGCAGCCCTATTTGGGGGAGCTTCTCCTCTGGGGAGCTGTTTTTT.